The entry below gives a single T cell receptor (beta chain) sequence along with its context. Its antigen specificity is not known. Per-nucleotide qualities are absent, and no much larger clonotype sits a single base away. TCRB CDR3 sequencing used the immunoSEQ assay on genomic DNA. In the authors' own workflow: The analyses included only productive TCRB rearrangements. A clone was defined by a unique TCRB CDR3 sequence, and clonality was computed as a productive clonality index based on Shannon entropy. Repertoire overlap between two samples was calculated from the template counts of each clone relative to total templates per sample. V-gene usage from TCRB sequencing and V-gene usage measured by flow cytometry were correlated (Spearman r of approximately 0.59). As stored in TCRdb, this immuneACCESS dataset retains in-frame rearrangements with V and J assigned. A fraction of the clones does not appear; measured against another copy, unresolved V genes explain less than half of the discrepancy, and the remainder lacks a known reason. The V and J calls and clone size come from that table; D and trimming were worked out from the DNA. The sample profile shows approximately 12,000 clones; nearly 80% of them were found once. The ten largest clones capture more than 13% of the sample.

From the cysteine through the phenylalanine, the CDR3 covers 13 amino acids. The read is trimmed to its CDR3 DNA, 39 bases read in frame from base 1. CDR1 and CDR2, looked up from the germline V gene (reference sequence), are MNHEY and SMNVEV. V and J are truncated by 6 bases and 12 bases respectively, leaving an intervening sequence of 18 bases. The data were obtained in a study of somatic mutations in cytotoxic T cells in rheumatoid arthritis (dated by TCRdb to about 2017). About the full investigation: A FACSAria II or Sony SH800 was used to flow-sort some V beta antibody-stained T-cell populations at nearly 100% purity, and TCRB sequencing was also done on sorted V beta1+ cells. To characterize clonality, the study used TCRB deep sequencing while asking whether somatic mutations are carried by expanded CD8+ T-cell clones in newly diagnosed, untreated rheumatoid arthritis. A total of more than 55 rheumatoid arthritis patients and more than 15 healthy controls underwent TCRB deep sequencing. Median age was essentially the same in the patient group and the control group.

The 15 to 20 healthy controls were blood donors whose buffy coats were used; they had a median age of around 56 years (range 21-70), and about 52% were female. CD4+ and CD8+ cells were isolated by positive magnetic bead selection on an AutoMACS, and purity was checked by flow cytometry. Peripheral blood mononuclear cells were obtained using density gradient separation with Ficoll-Paque PLUS. DNA from CD4-enriched, CD8-enriched or PBMC samples was extracted using Nucleospin Tissue or Tissue XS kits and then quantified on a Qubit 2.0 fluorometer. What the research found in general, with its limitations: In about an eighth of the roughly 60 patients the largest CD8+ clone exceeded 20% of CD8+ cells, and several identical CD8+ TCRB sequences were shared between blood and synovial fluid. CD8+ T-cell clonality did not differ significantly between rheumatoid arthritis patients and age-matched healthy controls. In patients, CD8+ clonality rose with age (Spearman r ~ 0.52), which was not the case in healthy controls. The expanded CD8+ clones had unknown antigen targets, and not appearing in virus-specific databases did not rule out that they were virus-specific. No adjustment for multiple comparisons was made for the slight TRBV07 underrepresentation in patients.

The clonotype originates from a man aged 45-65 years in good health. The sequenced sample was CD8+ T cells sorted from blood. Recombination connected TRBV27 to TRBJ2-1, with TRBD1 tentatively as D gene (6 bases match). The base sequence is TGTGCCAGCAGCTCTACAGGGATAGGTCCGCAGTTCTTC. This sequence encodes CASSSTGIGPQFF.